This is a list of T cell receptor beta chains from one sample in a study of CD4 T cells in relation to SARS-CoV-2 and coronaviruses. Sequenced by immunoSEQ multiplex PCR; TCRdb stores in-frame clones only, minus some. This sample has some 70,000 clones, with 80% to 95% found just once. Material for sequencing was naive CD4+ T cells from PBMCs. Receptor source: a human donor in good health. Each CDR3 is given with its conserved first and last residue. A D gene is named only where the DNA matches it firmly. Only part of the rows carry a size: once, few, many, or a class if the clone is expanded.

CDR3nt,CDR3aa,j_gene,abundance,v_gene,d_gene
TGCGCCAGCAGTGATGGGACAGACTACGAGCAGTACTTC,CASSDGTDYEQYF,TRBJ2-7,NA,TRBV10-1,TRBD1
TGTGCCAGCAGCGTAGGGGACAGTACGAACACTGAAGCTTTCTTT,CASSVGDSTNTEAFF,TRBJ1-1,NA,TRBV9,TRBD1
TGTGCCAGCAGCTTGGGGGGACAGGGGGCCAAGCAGTACTTC,CASSLGGQGAKQYF,TRBJ2-7,NA,TRBV11-3,TRBD1
TGTGCCAGCAGCCAAAATCCACAGAGCTCCTATAATTCACCCCTCCACTTT,CASSQNPQSSYNSPLHF,TRBJ1-6,NA,TRBV3-1/TRBV3-2,NA
TGTGCCAGCAGTCCCCCCGGGACAGGGGGCGAGTACTTC,CASSPPGTGGEYF,TRBJ2-7,NA,TRBV2,TRBD1
TGTGCCAGCAGCTTAGACCCGGGACTGGATGGCTACACCTTC,CASSLDPGLDGYTF,TRBJ1-2,NA,TRBV7-8,NA
TGTGCCAGCAGCTTTGGACGGGGTCCCTACGAGCAGTACTTC,CASSFGRGPYEQYF,TRBJ2-7,once,TRBV7-2,NA
TGTGCCAGTGCTGGCGGGGGGCGGGCTAATGAAAAACTGTTTTTT,CASAGGGRANEKLFF,TRBJ1-4,NA,TRBV19,NA
TGTGCCAGCAGCCAAGTAGGGGGGAACACTGAAGCTTTCTTT,CASSQVGGNTEAFF,TRBJ1-1,NA,TRBV3-1/TRBV3-2,NA
TGTGCCAGCAGCGTGGGACTAGCGGTATACAATGAGCAGTTCTTC,CASSVGLAVYNEQFF,TRBJ2-1,NA,TRBV9,TRBD2
TGTGCCAGCTCATCTTCTGCCGGGGCCAGAGGTTCACCCCTCCACTTT,CASSSSAGARGSPLHF,TRBJ1-6,NA,TRBV18,NA
TGCGCCACTCCTCCCAGGGAAGGGGATGAAAAACTGTTTTTT,CATPPREGDEKLFF,TRBJ1-4,once,TRBV5-1,NA
TGCAGCGTTCGAAGGGACTACAGCACAGATACGCAGTATTTT,CSVRRDYSTDTQYF,TRBJ2-3,NA,TRBV29-1,TRBD2
TGTGCCAGCAGGGAAGACAGGGGGGTAGGCTCCCAAGAGACCCAGTACTTC,CASREDRGVGSQETQYF,TRBJ2-5,NA,TRBV2,TRBD1
TGTGCCAGCAGGCTAGCGGGGGGAGAAGAGACCCAGTACTTC,CASRLAGGEETQYF,TRBJ2-5,NA,TRBV2,TRBD2
TGTGCCAGTAGACATAAGATCCCGGGACAGATTTATGCAACTAATGAAAAACTGTTTTTT,CASRHKIPGQIYATNEKLFF,TRBJ1-4,NA,TRBV19,TRBD1
TGTGCCAGCAGTTTATTTGCGACTTCCACCAATTACTTCTACGAGCAGTACTTC,CASSLFATSTNYFYEQYF,TRBJ2-7,NA,TRBV27,NA
TGCGCCAGCAGCGCGGACGGAACAGGGGTTGGTACGCAGTATTTT,CASSADGTGVGTQYF,TRBJ2-3,NA,TRBV5-1,TRBD1
TGTGCCAGCAGCTCGGACAGGGGCACAGATACGCAGTATTTT,CASSSDRGTDTQYF,TRBJ2-3,NA,TRBV5-4,TRBD1
TGTGCCAGCAGCTGGACAGGGTCTAATCAAGAGACCCAGTACTTC,CASSWTGSNQETQYF,TRBJ2-5,NA,TRBV7-2,TRBD1